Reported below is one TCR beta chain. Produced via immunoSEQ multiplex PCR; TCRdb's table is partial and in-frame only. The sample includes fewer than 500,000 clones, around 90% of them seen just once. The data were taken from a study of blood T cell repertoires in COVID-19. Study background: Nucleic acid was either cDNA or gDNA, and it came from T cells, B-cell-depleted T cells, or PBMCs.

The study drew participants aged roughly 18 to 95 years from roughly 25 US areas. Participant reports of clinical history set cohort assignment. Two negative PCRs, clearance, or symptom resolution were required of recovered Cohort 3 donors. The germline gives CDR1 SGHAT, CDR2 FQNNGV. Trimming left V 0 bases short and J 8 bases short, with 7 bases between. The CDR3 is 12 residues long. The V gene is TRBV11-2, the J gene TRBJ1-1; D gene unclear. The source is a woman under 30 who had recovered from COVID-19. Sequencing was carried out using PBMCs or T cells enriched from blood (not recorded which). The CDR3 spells CASSLDLPEAFF. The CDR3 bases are TGTGCCAGCAGCTTAGATCTCCCCGAAGCTTTCTTT. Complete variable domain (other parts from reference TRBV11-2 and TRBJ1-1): EAGVAQSPRYKIIEKRQSVAFWCNPISGHATLYWYQQILGQGPKLLIQFQNNGVVDDSQLPKDRFSAERLKGVDSTLKIQPAKLEDSAVYLCASSLDLPEAFFGQGTRLTVV.